Presented here are 22 T cell receptor beta chains from one specimen sequenced in a study of blood T cell repertoires in COVID-19. The data were produced by immunoSEQ multiplex PCR, yet TCRdb's version contains in-frame clones alone and is incomplete. The table has 150,000 to 200,000 clones, roughly 93% seen once. Sequenced input: peripheral blood. The origin of the receptors is a man between 18 and 35 years old with acute or convalescent COVID-19.

V is TRBV24-1 and J is TRBJ2-3; D is unclear. V was cut by 1 base and J by 4 bases, with 8 bases left in between. Germline V gene lookup returns CDR1 KGHDR and CDR2 SFDVKD. This CDR3 has 14 amino acids. The DNA of the CDR3 is TGTGCCACCAGTGATTTTGGCGGATCAGATACGCAGTATTTT. It translates to CATSDFGGSDTQYF.

A single count supports this clone. J is TRBJ2-5 and V is TRBV28; TRBD1 agrees at 7 bases. This CDR3 is built from 15 residues. Germline loops: CDR1 MDHEN, CDR2 SYDVKM. The J segment lost 2 bases and the V segment lost 7 bases, leaving 10 bases of the junction unmatched. The DNA for the CDR3 is TGTGCCAGCAACTTACCAGGGGGTTCACAAGAGACCCAGTACTTC. Translated, it gives CASNLPGGSQETQYF.

This chain joins TRBV4-1 and TRBJ1-1; D ambiguous. V was clipped by 2 bases and J by 0 bases, with 19 bases between them. Germline assignment: CDR1 MGHRA and CDR2 YSYEKL. The CDR3 loop spans 18 amino acids. The CDR3 here is CASSQIFQRGELNTEAFF. The CDR3 DNA follows: TGCGCCAGCAGCCAAATTTTTCAGCGAGGAGAATTGAACACTGAAGCTTTCTTT.

The rearrangement links TRBV5-1 to TRBJ1-1, with 8 bases lining up with TRBD1. The V gene end was trimmed by 5 bases and the J gene end by 1 base; junction bases not matched to a gene: 7. CDR1 is SGHRS and CDR2 is YFSETQ in the germline V gene. The CDR3 spans 15 residues. This CDR3 reads CASSWTGTGNTEAFF. The CDR3 DNA sequence: TGCGCCAGCAGTTGGACCGGGACAGGGAACACTGAAGCTTTCTTT.

The CDR3 loop is CASSIGTDTQYF. The CDR3 nucleotides are TGTGCCAGTAGTATCGGCACAGATACGCAGTATTTT. The chain uses TRBV19 and TRBJ2-3; no firm D call. This CDR3 is 12 amino acids long. The V and J ends lost 3 bases and 1 base respectively, with 2 bases between them. The germline V gene has CDR1 LNHDA and CDR2 SQIVND (reference sequence).

This clone was seen only once. This chain links TRBV6-5 with TRBJ2-7, with no clear D. The CDR3 runs to 12 residues. Trimming shortened V by 4 bases and J by 4 bases, and 8 bases separated the two germline ends. Germline CDR1 reads MNHEY; CDR2 reads SVGAGI. CDR3 nucleotide sequence: TGTGCCAGCAGTTCGGAGTATTACGAGCAGTACTTC. Its translation: CASSSEYYEQYF.

The chain has TRBV10-1 and TRBJ1-2, with 9 bases matching TRBD1. Trimming took 0 bases from V and 4 from J; bases not matched to a gene: 12. The CDR3 totals 18 residues. The germline V gene has CDR1 WNHNN and CDR2 SYGVQD (reference sequence). CDR3 sequence reads: CASSESGTGSPYFYGYTF. As DNA, the CDR3 is TGCGCCAGCAGTGAGTCAGGGACAGGGTCCCCTTATTTCTATGGCTACACCTTC.

The J gene is TRBJ1-1, the V gene TRBV6-1; TRBD1 might be the D (6 bases). The CDR3 has 15 residues. Germline values: CDR1 MNHNS, CDR2 SASEGT. V was clipped by 3 bases and J by 0 bases, with 11 bases between them. CDR3 loop: CASSDRTVLNTEAFF. DNA for the CDR3: TGTGCCAGCAGTGACAGGACAGTGTTGAACACTGAAGCTTTCTTT.

The chain employs TRBV2 and TRBJ1-2; D is perhaps TRBD1 (5 bases). CDR1 is SNHLY and CDR2 is FYNNEI in the germline V gene. V was cut by 6 bases and J by 7 bases, with 12 bases left in between. CDR3 length: 12 residues. The CDR3 DNA reads TGTGCCAGCAGGGGGGGAGTGAGTGGCTACACCTTC. Translation gives CASRGGVSGYTF.

Only one count was recorded for this clone. This chain links TRBV7-9 with TRBJ2-1, with TRBD1 identical over 9 bases. Germline CDR1 is SEHNR and CDR2 is FQNEAQ (reference sequence). The CDR3 has 15 amino acids. J was trimmed by 7 bases and V by 4 bases; bases with no gene match: 8. The CDR3 sequence is CASSSPGQGRNEQFF. As DNA, the CDR3 is TGTGCCAGCAGCTCCCCGGGACAGGGCAGAAATGAGCAGTTCTTC.

V is TRBV3-1 (or the pseudogene TRBV3-2) and J is TRBJ2-3; 12 bases map to TRBD2. Per germline, CDR1 LGHDT and CDR2 YNNKEL (reference sequence). Trimming took 1 base from V and 2 from J; bases not matched to a gene: 1. This CDR3 comprises 16 residues. The CDR3 here is CASSQGTSGDTDTQYF. The CDR3 DNA is TGTGCCAGCAGCCAAGGGACTAGCGGGGACACAGATACGCAGTATTTT.

The gene calls are TRBV19 and TRBJ2-5; 9 bases match TRBD2. With 6 bases clipped from V and 1 base from J, the junction kept 9 bases outside the gene matches. The CDR3 length is 16 residues. Germline CDR1 and CDR2: LNHDA and SQIVND (reference sequence). CDR3 sequence: CASRPSGMLLQETQYF. The CDR3 bases are TGTGCCAGTAGGCCTAGCGGGATGCTCCTCCAAGAGACCCAGTACTTC.

The chain links TRBV5-1 to TRBJ2-4; weak D call: TRBD2 (6 bases). This CDR3 is 14 amino acids long. Germline-derived CDR1 and CDR2 are SGHRS and YFSETQ. V was shortened by 3 bases and J by 0 bases, with 7 bases between the two germline ends. As DNA, the CDR3 is TGCGCCAGCAGCTGGGACTTAGCCAAAAACATTCAGTACTTC. Its translation: CASSWDLAKNIQYF.

CDR3 protein: CASSRGRYEQYF. The CDR3 nucleotides read TGTGCCAGCAGCCGGGGGAGATACGAGCAGTACTTC. The chain combines TRBV13 with TRBJ2-7, with D maybe TRBD2 (6 bases). Trimming removed 5 bases at V and 4 bases at J, with 9 bases between. Germline CDR1 reads PRHDT; CDR2 reads FYEKMQ (reference sequence). There are 12 residues in the CDR3.

The V call is TRBV6-4, the J call TRBJ2-1; TRBD2 agrees at 9 bases. From germline, CDR1 is MRHNA and CDR2 SNTAGT. Losses at the gene ends were 3 bases for V and 7 bases for J; bases not matched to a gene: 7. The CDR3 sequence is 15 residues long. The CDR3 nucleotides are TGTGCCAGCAGTGAAGGTAGCGGGAGTACGAATGAGCAGTTCTTC. Amino acids: CASSEGSGSTNEQFF.

The chain has TRBV12-3 or TRBV12-4 and TRBJ1-2; 8 bases match TRBD1. With 9 bases clipped from V and 6 bases from J, the junction kept 9 bases outside the gene matches. This CDR3 contains 13 residues. The CDR3 here is CASRTGQLDGYTF. The CDR3 DNA follows: TGTGCCAGTCGGACAGGGCAATTGGATGGCTACACCTTC.

The rearrangement links TRBV5-1 to TRBJ1-2, with a weak D call TRBD1 (6 bases). Germline values: CDR1 SGHRS, CDR2 YFSETQ. The CDR3 is 14 amino acids. The germline V and J ends were trimmed by 6 bases and 3 bases, with 15 bases remaining between them. The CDR3 sequence: CASTTGNRDYGYTF. CDR3 nucleotide sequence: TGCGCCAGCACAACAGGGAATCGGGACTATGGCTACACCTTC. The full variable domain, with the rest looked up from reference TRBV5-1 and TRBJ1-2, is KAGVTQTPRYLIKTRGQQVTLSCSPISGHRSVSWYQQTPGQGLQFLFEYFSETQRNKGNFPGRFSGRQFSNSRSEMNVSTLELGDSALYLCASTTGNRDYGYTFGSGTRLTVV.

Worth noting for this clone: This CDR3 is also generated by other DNA sequences in the sample. This chain uses TRBV5-1 with TRBJ1-5; D is unclear. The CDR3 has 13 residues. The ends were cut back, 5 bases at V and 7 bases at J, with 13 bases in the middle. CDR1 is SGHRS, CDR2 YFSETQ, per germline. The CDR3 spells CASSLWGGQPQHF. The CDR3 region has the DNA TGCGCCAGCAGTTTGTGGGGAGGCCAGCCCCAGCATTTT.

Points on this clone: The sample holds other DNA sequences that translate to the same CDR3. The chain has TRBV2 and TRBJ1-1; D remains unclear. V shed 1 base and J shed 3 bases, with 6 bases lying between them. Germline V CDR1 and CDR2: SNHLY, FYNNEI. This CDR3 comprises 13 residues. CDR3 sequence (DNA): TGTGCCAGCAGTGAAGGGAGGGACACTGAAGCTTTCTTT. This sequence encodes CASSEGRDTEAFF. The variable domain in full, completed from reference TRBV2 and TRBJ1-1, reads EPEVTQTPSHQVTQMGQEVILRCVPISNHLYFYWYRQILGQKVEFLVSFYNNEISEKSEIFDDQFSVERPDGSNFTLKIRSTKLEDSAMYFCASSEGRDTEAFFGQGTRLTVV.

The chain has TRBV4-1 and TRBJ2-3; TRBD1 matches at 7 bases. After removal of 0 bases from V and 2 bases from J, the junction contained 5 bases not matched to a gene. This CDR3 comprises 16 residues. Germline V gives CDR1 MGHRA, CDR2 YSYEKL. DNA for the CDR3: TGCGCCAGCAGCCAAGATCCGGGACAGCACACAGATACGCAGTATTTT. Its protein is CASSQDPGQHTDTQYF.

This chain links TRBV18 with TRBJ1-2; 12 bases map to TRBD1. With 5 bases clipped from V and 5 bases from J, the junction kept 6 bases outside the gene matches. This CDR3 region has 15 residues. Looked up from germline, CDR1 is KGHSH and CDR2 is LQKENI. CDR3 coding DNA: TGTGCCAGCTCAGGGACAGGGGGCCGCGAATATGGCTACACCTTC. Its translation: CASSGTGGREYGYTF.

The chain carries TRBV6-5 and TRBJ1-2, with TRBD1 matching 9 bases. This CDR3 is 13 amino acids long. The V gene's germline CDR1 is MNHEY and CDR2 SVGAGI. Losses at the gene ends were 6 bases for V and 7 bases for J; bases not matched to a gene: 6. The CDR3 loop reads CASRRTGGSGYTF. DNA of the CDR3: TGTGCCAGCAGACGAACAGGGGGCTCTGGCTACACCTTC.